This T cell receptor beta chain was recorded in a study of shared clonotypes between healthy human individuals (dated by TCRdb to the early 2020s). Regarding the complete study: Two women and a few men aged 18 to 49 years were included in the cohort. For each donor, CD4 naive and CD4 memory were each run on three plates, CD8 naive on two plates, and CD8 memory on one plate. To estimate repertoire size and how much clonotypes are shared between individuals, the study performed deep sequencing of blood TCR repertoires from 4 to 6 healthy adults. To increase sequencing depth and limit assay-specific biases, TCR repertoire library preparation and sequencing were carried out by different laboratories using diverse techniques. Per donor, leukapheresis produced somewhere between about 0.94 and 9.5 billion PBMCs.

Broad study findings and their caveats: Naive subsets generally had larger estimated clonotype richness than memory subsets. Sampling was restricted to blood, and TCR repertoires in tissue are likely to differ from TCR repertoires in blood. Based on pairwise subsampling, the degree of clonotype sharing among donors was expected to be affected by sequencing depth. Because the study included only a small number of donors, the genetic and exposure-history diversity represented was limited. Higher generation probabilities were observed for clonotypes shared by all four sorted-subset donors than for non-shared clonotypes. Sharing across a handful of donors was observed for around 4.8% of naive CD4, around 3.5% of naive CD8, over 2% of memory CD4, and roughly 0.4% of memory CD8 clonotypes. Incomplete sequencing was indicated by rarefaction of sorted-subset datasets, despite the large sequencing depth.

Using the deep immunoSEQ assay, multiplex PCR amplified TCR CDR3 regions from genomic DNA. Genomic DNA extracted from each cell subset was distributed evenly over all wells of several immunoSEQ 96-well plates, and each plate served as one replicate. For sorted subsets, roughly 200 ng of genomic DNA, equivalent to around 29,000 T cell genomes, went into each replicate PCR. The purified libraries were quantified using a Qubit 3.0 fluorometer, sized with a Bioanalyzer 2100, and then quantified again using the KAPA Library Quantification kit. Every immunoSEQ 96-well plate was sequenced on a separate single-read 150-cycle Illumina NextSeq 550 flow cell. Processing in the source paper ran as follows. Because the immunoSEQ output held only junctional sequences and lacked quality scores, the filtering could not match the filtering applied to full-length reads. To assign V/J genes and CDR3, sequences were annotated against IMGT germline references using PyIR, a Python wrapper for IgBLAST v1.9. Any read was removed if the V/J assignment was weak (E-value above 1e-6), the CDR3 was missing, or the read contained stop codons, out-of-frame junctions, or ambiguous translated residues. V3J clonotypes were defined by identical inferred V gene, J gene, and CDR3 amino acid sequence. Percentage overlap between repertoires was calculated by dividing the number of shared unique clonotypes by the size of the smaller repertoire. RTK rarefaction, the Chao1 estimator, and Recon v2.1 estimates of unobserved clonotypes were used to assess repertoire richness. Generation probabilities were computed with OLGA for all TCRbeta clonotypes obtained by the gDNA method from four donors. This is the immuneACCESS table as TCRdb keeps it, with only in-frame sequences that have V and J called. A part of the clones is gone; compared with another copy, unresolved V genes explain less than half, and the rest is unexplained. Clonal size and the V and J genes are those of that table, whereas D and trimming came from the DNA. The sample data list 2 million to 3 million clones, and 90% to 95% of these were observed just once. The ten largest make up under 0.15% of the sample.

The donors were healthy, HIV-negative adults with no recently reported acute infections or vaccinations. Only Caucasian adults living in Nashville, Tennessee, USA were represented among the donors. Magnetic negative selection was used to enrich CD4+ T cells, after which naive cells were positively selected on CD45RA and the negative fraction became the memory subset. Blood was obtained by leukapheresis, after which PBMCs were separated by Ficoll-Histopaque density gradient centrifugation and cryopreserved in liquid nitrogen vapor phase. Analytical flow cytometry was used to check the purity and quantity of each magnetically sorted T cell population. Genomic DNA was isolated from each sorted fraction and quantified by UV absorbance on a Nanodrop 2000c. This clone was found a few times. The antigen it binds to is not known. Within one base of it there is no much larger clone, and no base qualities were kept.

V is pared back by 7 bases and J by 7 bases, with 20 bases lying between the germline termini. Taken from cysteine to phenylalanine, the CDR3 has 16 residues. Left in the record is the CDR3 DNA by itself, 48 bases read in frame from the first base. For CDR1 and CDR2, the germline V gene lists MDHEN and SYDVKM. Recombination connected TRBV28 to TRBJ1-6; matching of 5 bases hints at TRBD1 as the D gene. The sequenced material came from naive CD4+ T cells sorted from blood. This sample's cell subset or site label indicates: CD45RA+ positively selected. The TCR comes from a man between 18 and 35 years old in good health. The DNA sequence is TGTGCCAGCACCCCAGGAACAGTGGGGGAGAATTCACCCCTCCACTTT. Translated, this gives CASTPGTVGENSPLHF.